The 21 T cell receptor beta chains given below trace back to one sample, sequenced in a study of T cell repertoires and HLA-DP antigens. The table came from immunoSEQ multiplex PCR; TCRdb's copy has only in-frame clones and leaves some out. In the table there are approximately 89,000 clones, approximately 86% of which are singletons. Antigen specificity for these receptors is unknown. Sequenced: CD4+ T cells from PBMCs. These receptors originate from a man aged 45 to 65 in good health and CMV-seronegative.

In its sample, this clone was seen once. This rearrangement joins TRBV29-1 to TRBJ1-1; possible D gene TRBD1, 6 bases. The germline V gene encodes CDR1 SQVTM and CDR2 ANQGSEA. Trimming left V 6 bases short and J 0 bases short, with 14 bases between. The CDR3 consists of 14 residues. CDR3: CSVLRGIMNTEAFF. The DNA for the CDR3 is TGCAGCGTGCTAAGGGGGATCATGAACACTGAAGCTTTCTTT. The full variable domain, with the rest looked up from reference TRBV29-1 and TRBJ1-1, is SAVISQKPSRDICQRGTSLTIQCQVDSQVTMMFWYRQQPGQSLTLIATANQGSEATYESGFVIDKFPISRPNLTFSTLTVSNMSPEDSSIYLCSVLRGIMNTEAFFGQGTRLTVV.

The rearrangement uses TRBV30 and TRBJ2-2, with TRBD2 matching over 7 bases. Germline-derived CDR1 and CDR2 are GTSNPN and SVGIG (reference sequence). This CDR3 has 14 amino acids. The junction had 5 bases not matched to a gene; V was cut back by 4 bases and J by 3 bases. CDR3 protein: CAWNRLADTGELFF. CDR3 DNA: TGTGCCTGGAATCGGCTAGCGGACACCGGGGAGCTGTTTTTT.

V gene TRBV7-9 combines with J gene TRBJ1-5; 7 bases agree with TRBD1. V trimming: 5 bases; J trimming: 6 bases; junction bases outside the gene matches: 10. CDR1 and CDR2 (germline): SEHNR, FQNEAQ (reference sequence). CDR3 length: 15 amino acids. The CDR3 loop reads CASSDSPGGSQPQHF. CDR3 bases: TGTGCCAGCAGCGACTCGCCAGGGGGAAGTCAGCCCCAGCATTTT.

The chain has TRBV21-1 and TRBJ2-7. TRBV21-1 is given as a pseudogene. This CDR3 comprises 17 residues. The DNA of the CDR3 is TGTGCCAGCAGCAGACGAACAGAATGCCGGGGGCCCTACGAGCAGTACTTC. This sequence encodes CASSRRTECRGPYEQYF.

This clone was recorded a few times. The chain recombines TRBV6-1 with TRBJ1-1; D is ambiguous. Trimming pared 4 bases from V and 6 bases from J, leaving 18 bases between. CDR1 is MNHNS, CDR2 SASEGT, per germline. The CDR3 length is 15 residues. CDR3 nucleotides: TGTGCCAGCAGTGTCAGCCACAGCAGTACTTCTGAAGCTTTCTTT. Translated, it gives CASSVSHSSTSEAFF.

The chain recombines TRBV10-1 with TRBJ2-5, with 9 bases aligning to TRBD1. CDR3 length equals 13 residues. CDR1 and CDR2 (germline): WNHNN, SYGVQD (reference sequence). Trimming cost V 6 bases and J 5 bases; bases outside gene matches: 4. CDR3 protein: CASRYRGLETQYF. The CDR3 nucleotides read TGCGCCAGCAGGTACAGGGGGCTGGAGACCCAGTACTTC.

CDR3: CASSGWGEVNGELFF. CDR3 nucleotide sequence: TGTGCCAGCAGTGGCTGGGGGGAGGTTAACGGGGAGCTGTTTTTT. V usage is TRBV2 and J usage is TRBJ2-2; tentatively, D is TRBD2 (6 bases). This CDR3 has 15 residues. Germline-derived CDR1 and CDR2 are SNHLY and FYNNEI. V lost 4 bases and J 7 bases, leaving 16 bases between the germline ends.

The J gene is TRBJ1-4, the V gene TRBV5-1; a weak D match, TRBD1 (5 bases). Trimming took off 5 bases at V and 6 bases at J, with 11 bases between the two ends. The CDR3 has 13 amino acids. Germline V lookup: CDR1 SGHRS, CDR2 YFSETQ. The CDR3 spells CASRKGFDEKLFF. Here the CDR3 DNA reads TGCGCCAGCAGGAAGGGGTTCGATGAAAAACTGTTTTTT.

V is TRBV6-6 and J is TRBJ1-2; unclear D gene. Germline-derived CDR1 and CDR2 are MNHNY and SVGAGI (reference sequence). V dropped 2 bases and J dropped 3 bases, with 7 bases sitting between them. The CDR3 extends over 13 amino acids. Here the CDR3 reads CASSYEPDYGYTF. The CDR3, as DNA: TGTGCCAGCAGTTACGAGCCGGACTATGGCTACACCTTC.

The genes are TRBV27 and TRBJ1-2; D is possibly TRBD1 (5 bases). CDR1 MNHEY and CDR2 SMNVEV come from the germline V gene (reference sequence). CDR3 length: 17 residues. Between the trimmed V and J ends, which lost 4 bases and 5 bases, there was a span of 23 bases. For the CDR3, the DNA is TGTGCCAGCAGTTCTGGGAGGTTCAGGGAGCGGCAGTATGGCTACACCTTC. Its translation: CASSSGRFRERQYGYTF.

The chain links TRBV7-2 to TRBJ1-1; possible D gene TRBD1, 6 bases. Deletions cut 3 bases from V and 4 bases from J, with 12 bases between. The CDR3 totals 14 residues. Germline CDR1 SGHTA, CDR2 FQGNSA. The CDR3 here is CASSLGRGSTEAFF. In nucleotides, the CDR3 is TGTGCCAGCAGCTTGGGCAGGGGTTCCACTGAAGCTTTCTTT.

The CDR3, as DNA: TGCAGCGCCTCGGGACTAGCGGGGTACAATGAGCAGTTCTTC. It codes for CSASGLAGYNEQFF. This chain joins TRBV29-1 and TRBJ2-1, with 13 bases fitting TRBD2. Germline V gives CDR1 SQVTM, CDR2 ANQGSEA. CDR3 length equals 14 residues. The V and J ends lost 7 bases and 4 bases, in that order; junction bases with no gene match: 4.

The V and J genes are TRBV7-2 and TRBJ2-2; D is perhaps TRBD2 (5 bases). CDR1 is SGHTA, CDR2 FQGNSA, per germline. Trimming left V 1 base short and J 0 bases short, with 9 bases between. This CDR3 contains 16 residues. Here the CDR3 reads CASSLGTGTNTGELFF. CDR3 DNA sequence: TGTGCCAGCAGCTTAGGGACTGGGACGAACACCGGGGAGCTGTTTTTT.

The chain combines TRBV6-6 with TRBJ2-3; D is possibly TRBD1 or TRBD2 (6 bases each). This CDR3 region has 14 residues. In germline, CDR1 is MNHNY, CDR2 SVGAGI (reference sequence). The V end was cut by 6 bases, the J end by 2 bases, with 12 bases between. This chain's CDR3 is CASSPRGDTDTQYF. The CDR3 DNA sequence: TGTGCCAGCAGCCCGAGGGGGGACACAGATACGCAGTATTTT.

This chain links TRBV28 with TRBJ2-5; TRBD1 aligns across 7 bases. V dropped 3 bases and J dropped 5; count of bases not matched to a gene: 3. The CDR3 is made up of 13 amino acids. Germline assignment: CDR1 MDHEN and CDR2 SYDVKM. The DNA for the CDR3 is TGTGCCAGCAGTTTGACAGGGTCGGAGACCCAGTACTTC. This gives the protein CASSLTGSETQYF.

On this clone itself: This same CDR3 is encoded by further DNA sequences in the sample. The V and J genes are TRBV7-2 and TRBJ2-5; D call uncertain. V lost 5 bases, J lost 1 base, and 2 bases lay in between. The CDR3 loop spans 11 amino acids. From germline, CDR1 is SGHTA and CDR2 FQGNSA. The CDR3 DNA is TGTGCCAGCAGCCTCCAAGAGACCCAGTACTTC. It translates to CASSLQETQYF.

This clone occurred once. The gene calls are TRBV5-1 and TRBJ2-6; tentatively, D is TRBD1 (6 bases). Germline-derived CDR1 and CDR2 are SGHRS and YFSETQ. Trimming cost V 2 bases and J 4 bases, with 16 bases left between them. The CDR3 runs to 17 residues. CDR3 protein: CASSFGQGPIGANVLTF. DNA of the CDR3: TGCGCCAGCAGCTTCGGTCAGGGGCCCATAGGGGCCAACGTCCTGACTTTC.

The chain's CDR3 is CASSPGQITYEQYF. The CDR3 DNA sequence: TGTGCCAGCAGCCCCGGACAGATTACCTACGAGCAGTACTTC. This chain links TRBV6-1 with TRBJ2-7, with D perhaps matching TRBD1 (6 bases). Trimming shortened V by 6 bases and J by 2 bases, and 14 bases separated the two germline ends. Germline lookup yields CDR1 MNHNS and CDR2 SASEGT. This CDR3 is 14 amino acids long.

V and J are TRBV11-1 and TRBJ2-3; no definite D call. The V gene lost 5 bases and the J gene lost 3 bases, with 15 bases spanning the gap. The CDR3 loop spans 15 amino acids. CDR1 is SGHAT and CDR2 is FQDESV in the germline V gene (reference sequence). The CDR3 is CASSLTVLGTDTQYF. Written as DNA, the CDR3 is TGTGCCAGCAGCCTTACGGTCTTAGGGACAGATACGCAGTATTTT.

V and J are TRBV6-5 and TRBJ1-2; TRBD1 might be the D (5 bases). This CDR3 spans 14 amino acids. Germline assignment: CDR1 MNHEY and CDR2 SVGAGI. Trimming took off 6 bases at V and 4 bases at J, with 15 bases between the two ends. The CDR3 region is CASSFRQSSYGYTF. CDR3 DNA: TGTGCCAGCAGCTTTAGACAGTCTAGCTATGGCTACACCTTC.

The chain has TRBV6-1 and TRBJ2-4; no definite D call. V lost 4 bases and J 0 bases, leaving 7 bases between the germline ends. The CDR3 has 14 amino acids. Germline V gene sequence: CDR1 MNHNS, CDR2 SASEGT. CDR3 bases: TGTGCCAGCAGTGGCGCACGAGCCAAAAACATTCAGTACTTC. As protein: CASSGARAKNIQYF.